Listed here are 24 T cell receptor beta chains from one sample, sequenced in a study of T cell responses to AZD1222 COVID-19 vaccine. Using immunoSEQ multiplex PCR, the repertoire was profiled, and TCRdb retains in-frame clones only, with some absent. The data hold approximately 74,000 clones, with about nine tenths observed a single time. This specimen consisted of peripheral blood, obtained on day 0 of AZD1222 vaccination. The receptors come from an adult in good health.

The genes are TRBV10-3 and TRBJ1-5; D ambiguous. Trimming took off 7 bases at V and 1 base at J, with 8 bases between the two ends. The CDR3 has 13 residues. From germline, CDR1 is ENHRY and CDR2 SYGVKD. The CDR3 protein is CAIKAESNQPQHF. CDR3 DNA: TGTGCCATCAAGGCCGAGAGCAATCAGCCCCAGCATTTT.

On this clone itself: The sample contains more than one DNA sequence encoding this CDR3. V usage is TRBV12-3 or TRBV12-4 and J usage is TRBJ1-5; D not certain. V lost 3 bases and J lost 4, with 7 bases in between. There are 13 residues in the CDR3. CDR3 coding DNA: TGTGCCAGCAGTTTGGACCCGAATCAGCCCCAGCATTTT. Protein: CASSLDPNQPQHF.

The CDR3 DNA reads as TGTGCCAGCAGGGAGACAGGGAGGTCCTACGAGCAGTACTTC. Translated, it gives CASRETGRSYEQYF. The J gene is TRBJ2-7, the V gene TRBV28, with a tentative D call TRBD1 (7 bases). Trimming cost V 6 bases and J 1 base, with 13 bases left between them. This CDR3 region has 14 residues. Looked up from germline, CDR1 is MDHEN and CDR2 is SYDVKM.

This chain links TRBV4-2 with TRBJ1-1, with D perhaps matching TRBD1 (5 bases). The V gene's germline CDR1 is LGHNA and CDR2 YNFKEQ. The V end was cut by 0 bases, the J end by 0 bases, with 14 bases between. This CDR3 is built from 17 residues. CDR3 in amino acids: CASSQDPGVSMNTEAFF. DNA of the CDR3: TGTGCCAGCAGCCAAGATCCGGGGGTCAGCATGAACACTGAAGCTTTCTTT.

This chain joins TRBV9 and TRBJ2-1, with D perhaps matching TRBD1 or TRBD2 (6 bases each). This CDR3 is 16 amino acids long. Germline V gene data show CDR1 as SGDLS and CDR2 as YYNGEE. V lost 0 bases to trimming and J lost 0 bases, with 10 bases between them. The CDR3 sequence: CASSVDGGGSYNEQFF. The CDR3 bases are TGTGCCAGCAGCGTAGATGGAGGGGGCTCCTACAATGAGCAGTTCTTC.

The chain links TRBV19 to TRBJ2-6, with D tentatively TRBD1 (6 bases). Germline CDR1 LNHDA, CDR2 SQIVND (reference sequence). The CDR3 length is 17 residues. Trimming removed 7 bases at V and 0 bases at J, with 16 bases between. CDR3 coding DNA: TGTGCCAGTACCATCACAGGGAGTTACTCTGGGGCCAACGTCCTGACTTTC. As protein: CASTITGSYSGANVLTF.

J is TRBJ2-7 and V is TRBV29-1, with D maybe TRBD1 (6 bases). Trimming removed 4 bases from V and 0 bases from J, with 10 bases in between. The germline CDR1 and CDR2 sequences are SQVTM and ANQGSEA. The CDR3 loop spans 13 amino acids. CDR3 amino acids: CSVARGSSYEQYF. The CDR3 DNA is TGCAGCGTTGCGAGGGGGTCCTCCTACGAGCAGTACTTC.

The chain joins TRBV9 to TRBJ1-4; 11 bases map to TRBD1. Germline trimming cut 2 bases from V and 0 bases from J; bases unmatched to any gene: 9. The germline CDR1 and CDR2 sequences are SGDLS and YYNGEE. This CDR3 region has 19 residues. The CDR3 bases are TGTGCCAGCAGCGTCGGGACAGGGGGAAATACTGCAACTAATGAAAAACTGTTTTTT. Translating gives CASSVGTGGNTATNEKLFF.

The chain recombines TRBV18 with TRBJ2-2, with D possibly matching TRBD1 (5 bases). This CDR3 has 14 residues. The V gene lost 3 bases and the J gene lost 7 bases, with 12 bases spanning the gap. The germline V gene has CDR1 KGHSH and CDR2 LQKENI. CDR3 DNA sequence: TGTGCCAGCTCACCTTGGCAGGGCGGCGGGGAGCTGTTTTTT. Protein: CASSPWQGGGELFF.

The chain joins TRBV7-9 to TRBJ1-2, with 11 bases identical to TRBD1. The V gene's germline CDR1 is SEHNR and CDR2 FQNEAQ (reference sequence). There are 14 residues in the CDR3. Unmatched junction bases numbered 4, after V lost 5 bases and J lost 5 bases. The CDR3 reads CASSTGTGGYGYTF. In DNA form, the CDR3 reads TGTGCCAGCAGCACCGGGACAGGGGGGTATGGCTACACCTTC.

The CDR3 protein is CASSLGGASYEQYF. As DNA, the CDR3 is TGTGCCAGCAGCCTGGGGGGGGCTTCCTACGAGCAGTACTTC. The rearrangement links TRBV14 to TRBJ2-7, with TRBD2 as a possible D gene (7 bases). The CDR3 length is 14 residues. Germline V gene data show CDR1 as SGHDN and CDR2 as FVKESK. Trimming left V 4 bases short and J 1 base short, with 11 bases between.

The V call is TRBV30, the J call TRBJ2-7; the match to TRBD2 covers 9 bases. Germline trimming cut 1 base from V and 9 bases from J; bases unmatched to any gene: 7. CDR3 length: 13 residues. Germline V gene lookup returns CDR1 GTSNPN and CDR2 SVGIG (reference sequence). CDR3 DNA sequence: TGTGCCTGGAGTGGGGACAGCGGGGGGCGGCAGTACTTC. This encodes CAWSGDSGGRQYF.

The rearrangement uses TRBV6-5 and TRBJ2-1; D call uncertain. The V gene's germline CDR1 is MNHEY and CDR2 SVGAGI. The CDR3 runs 12 residues. Trimming cost V 10 bases and J 3 bases, with 10 bases left between them. The CDR3 nucleotides are TGTGCCACGGGCCGTTTCTACAATGAGCAGTTCTTC. As protein: CATGRFYNEQFF.

The V gene is TRBV9, the J gene TRBJ2-2, with 13 nucleotides matching TRBD2. V lost 5 bases to trimming and J lost 7 bases; unmatched junction nucleotides: 8. CDR1 is SGDLS and CDR2 is YYNGEE in the germline V gene. The CDR3 loop spans 16 amino acids. The CDR3 loop is CASSPGLAGAYGELFF. CDR3 bases: TGTGCCAGCAGTCCCGGACTAGCGGGGGCCTACGGGGAGCTGTTTTTT.

In the case of this clone: Other nucleotide sequences in the sample specify the same CDR3. The V and J genes are TRBV2 and TRBJ1-1; D ambiguous. The CDR3 has 12 amino acids. In germline, CDR1 is SNHLY, CDR2 FYNNEI. The V end was cut by 7 bases, the J end by 1 base, with 7 bases between. Written as DNA, the CDR3 is TGTGCCAGCAATCGGGGGAACACTGAAGCTTTCTTT. This gives the protein CASNRGNTEAFF. Full variable domain (rest looked up from reference TRBV2 and TRBJ1-1): EPEVTQTPSHQVTQMGQEVILRCVPISNHLYFYWYRQILGQKVEFLVSFYNNEISEKSEIFDDQFSVERPDGSNFTLKIRSTKLEDSAMYFCASNRGNTEAFFGQGTRLTVV.

The rearrangement joins TRBV21-1 to TRBJ1-2. TRBV21-1 is marked as a pseudogene. The CDR3 consists of 13 residues. The CDR3 sequence is CASRIGRSYGYTF. The CDR3 region has the DNA TGTGCCAGCCGAATAGGGCGTTCCTATGGCTACACCTTC.

The CDR3 reads CASSYSIEETQYF. Here the CDR3 DNA reads TGTGCCAGCAGTTACTCGATCGAAGAGACCCAGTACTTC. The chain links TRBV6-5 to TRBJ2-5, with D unclear. Per germline, CDR1 MNHEY and CDR2 SVGAGI. The CDR3 contains 13 residues. Trimming removed 0 bases at V and 3 bases at J, with 5 bases between.

V and J are TRBV5-1 and TRBJ2-6; no clear D gene. CDR3 length: 15 amino acids. Per germline, CDR1 SGHRS and CDR2 YFSETQ. Trimming removed 3 bases from V and 0 bases from J, with 7 bases in between. For the CDR3, the DNA is TGCGCCAGCAGCTCCGGATTCTCTGGGGCCAACGTCCTGACTTTC. Translated: CASSSGFSGANVLTF.

The chain couples TRBV7-9 to TRBJ2-2; TRBD2 matches at 9 bases. The CDR3 contains 18 residues. Unmatched junction bases numbered 6, after V lost 0 bases and J lost 1 base. Germline V CDR1 and CDR2: SEHNR, FQNEAQ (reference sequence). CDR3 coding DNA: TGTGCCAGCAGCTTAGCGTGGCTAGCGGGGCTGAACACCGGGGAGCTGTTTTTT. This sequence encodes CASSLAWLAGLNTGELFF.

The chain is built from TRBV24-1 and TRBJ2-2, with no clear D. The CDR3 runs 13 residues. Per the germline V gene, CDR1 is KGHDR and CDR2 is SFDVKD. V lost 5 bases and J 1 base, leaving 4 bases between the germline ends. The CDR3 nucleotides are TGTGCCACCAGTGTAGGGAACACCGGGGAGCTGTTTTTT. Protein sequence: CATSVGNTGELFF.

V gene TRBV7-9 combines with J gene TRBJ2-6; the D is unclear. Germline values: CDR1 SEHNR, CDR2 FQNEAQ (reference sequence). Trimming took 1 base from V and 0 from J, leaving 10 bases between them. The CDR3 runs 17 residues. The CDR3 is CASSLVTRSSGANVLTF. The CDR3 nucleotides are TGTGCCAGCAGCTTAGTGACTCGTAGCTCTGGGGCCAACGTCCTGACTTTC.

This chain joins TRBV7-9 and TRBJ1-2, with a tentative D call TRBD1 (6 bases). Germline V gene data show CDR1 as SEHNR and CDR2 as FQNEAQ (reference sequence). This CDR3 is 13 amino acids long. V was clipped by 3 bases and J by 4 bases, with 9 bases between them. The CDR3 nucleotides are TGTGCCAGCAGCTTGGACAGTCGCTATGGCTACACCTTC. Encoded protein: CASSLDSRYGYTF. Filled out from reference TRBV7-9 and TRBJ1-2, the complete variable domain reads DTGVSQNPRHKITKRGQNVTFRCDPISEHNRLYWYRQTLGQGPEFLTYFQNEAQLEKSRLLSDRFSAERPKGSFSTLEIQRTEQGDSAMYLCASSLDSRYGYTFGSGTRLTVV.

In its sample, this clone was seen once. This sequence joins TRBV28 and TRBJ2-7; the match to TRBD2 covers 9 bases. V lost 10 bases to trimming and J lost 5 bases; unmatched junction nucleotides: 6. This CDR3 is 12 amino acids long. The V gene's germline CDR1 is MDHEN and CDR2 SYDVKM. The CDR3 sequence: CATLAGVNEQYF. The CDR3 DNA is TGTGCCACCTTAGCGGGAGTAAACGAGCAGTACTTC.

The chain carries TRBV7-3 and TRBJ2-1; TRBD2 aligns across 9 bases. The CDR3 is made up of 16 amino acids. The germline V gene has CDR1 SGHTA and CDR2 FQGTGA. V was clipped by 4 bases and J by 6 bases; unmatched bases: 10. CDR3 amino acids: CASSSFSGGRVNEQFF. The CDR3, as DNA: TGTGCCAGCAGCTCTTTCAGCGGGGGGAGGGTCAATGAGCAGTTCTTC.